A single T cell receptor (beta chain) is shown here with its context. Sequenced by immunoSEQ multiplex PCR; TCRdb stores in-frame clones only, minus some. The sample lists roughly 320,000 clones; roughly 86% were seen once. From germline, CDR1 is SEHNR and CDR2 FQNEAQ (reference sequence). The CDR3 is 15 amino acids. V lost 1 base to trimming and J lost 3 bases; unmatched junction nucleotides: 6. The data derive from a study of Ad26.COV2.S vaccination and SARS-CoV-2 variants. Looking at the study overall: Among those in the COV1001 Ad26.COV2.S trial arm was the donor.

The treatment is: about 20 received Ad26.COV2.S at low or high dose, single or two shots; about 5 received placebo; per-sample allocation not given. Sampling happened 63 days after the first vaccine or placebo injection. J is TRBJ2-7 and V is TRBV7-9; 7 bases map to TRBD1. The TCR originated in a person aged 18-65 years who received the Ad26.COV2.S COVID-19 vaccine or a placebo. The specimen was peripheral blood, collected in a trial of Ad26.COV2.S vaccine versus placebo. CDR3 sequence: CASSLGTGKDYEQYF. For the CDR3, the DNA is TGTGCCAGCAGCTTAGGGACAGGCAAGGACTACGAGCAGTACTTC.